The source of this T cell receptor (beta chain) is a study of T-cell reconstitution after alpha-beta-depleted transplantation in children. Broader study findings: Counts and diversity of T cells one year after transplant came mostly from newly produced T cells. Where alpha-beta T cells came from about two months after transplant was reportedly several hundred expanded graft clones. Surviving recipient T cells and thymic progenitors underlay high day-60 TCRbeta diversity in some patients.

Unique molecular identifiers were used to barcode this TCRbeta library. Each CDR3 protein gets one entry after TCRdb re-called the PCR reads with MiXCR. The sample holds 330,000 or so distinct CDR3 sequences; roughly 7.8% are singletons and the top ten take 9.1%. The CDR3 consists of 16 residues. The V segment lost 3 bases and the J segment 7 bases; nucleotides outside the gene matches: 8. For this clonotype: As yet, its antigen is unknown.

The receptor was derived from a female patient aged 2-15 years who had a stem cell transplant for Fanconi anemia, so the T cells may come from the graft donor. The V call is TRBV12-3 or TRBV12-4, the J call TRBJ2-1; 11 positions agree with TRBD2. This specimen was peripheral blood, taken 360 days after TCRalphabeta/CD19-depleted stem cell transplant. CDR3 in DNA: TGTGCCAGCAGTTTCGGGACTAGCGGCCAGGGTAATGAGCAGTTCTTC. This translates into CASSFGTSGQGNEQFF.